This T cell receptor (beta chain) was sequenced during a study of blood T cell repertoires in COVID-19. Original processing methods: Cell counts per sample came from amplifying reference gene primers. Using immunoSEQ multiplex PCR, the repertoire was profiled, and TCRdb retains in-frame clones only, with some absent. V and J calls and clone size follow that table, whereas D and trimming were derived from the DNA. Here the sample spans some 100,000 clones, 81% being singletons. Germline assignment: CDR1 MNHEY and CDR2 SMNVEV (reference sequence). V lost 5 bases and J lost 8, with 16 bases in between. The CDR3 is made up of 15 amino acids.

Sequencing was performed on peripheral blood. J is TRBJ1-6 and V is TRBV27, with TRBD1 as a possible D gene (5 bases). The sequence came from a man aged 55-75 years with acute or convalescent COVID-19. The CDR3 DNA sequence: TGTGCCAGCAGTCACCGACGGGGGGGGGATTCACCCCTCCACTTT. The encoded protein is CASSHRRGGDSPLHF.